Following are 30 T cell receptor beta chains from one sample sequenced in a study of memory CD4+ T cells and cytomegalovirus serostatus. Libraries were prepared by immunoSEQ multiplex PCR; TCRdb keeps only in-frame clonotypes and omits some of them. The sample carries about 92,000 clones, 75% to 90% recorded once. The sort gate was single viable CD3+CD4+CD8-CD45RO+ cells for memory CD4+ T cells. The specimen was memory CD4+ T cells from blood. The receptors stem from an adult in good health and CMV-seropositive.

V gene TRBV9 combines with J gene TRBJ1-1; 8 positions match TRBD1. The CDR3 covers 15 residues. After removal of 4 bases from V and 3 bases from J, the junction contained 8 bases not matched to a gene. CDR1 and CDR2 from the germline V gene are SGDLS and YYNGEE. The CDR3 nucleotides are TGTGCCAGCAGCTGGGGAACAGGGGGGGACACTGAAGCTTTCTTT. This translates into CASSWGTGGDTEAFF.

This sequence joins TRBV4-1 and TRBJ2-7; 16 nucleotides line up with TRBD2. Losses at the gene ends were 0 bases for V and 5 bases for J; bases not matched to a gene: 7. Germline CDR1 reads MGHRA; CDR2 reads YSYEKL. The CDR3 totals 18 residues. CDR3 coding DNA: TGCGCCAGCAGCCAAGACGGGGGACTAGCGGGAGGGCCCCACGAGCAGTACTTC. Translation gives CASSQDGGLAGGPHEQYF.

V is TRBV5-5 and J is TRBJ2-7; 8 bases agree with TRBD1. This CDR3 comprises 12 residues. J gave up 3 bases and V 8 bases, and 4 bases lay outside the gene matches. CDR1 SGHKS and CDR2 YYEKEE come from the germline V gene (reference sequence). The chain's CDR3 is CASTGGFYEQYF. Here the CDR3 DNA reads TGTGCCAGTACAGGGGGATTCTACGAGCAGTACTTC.

This clone was seen a few times. V gene TRBV10-2 combines with J gene TRBJ1-5; TRBD1 is a possible D gene (5 bases). Germline lookup yields CDR1 WSHSY and CDR2 SAAADI. Trimming stripped 1 base from V and 2 bases from J, with 9 bases between. The CDR3 consists of 15 residues. CDR3 sequence reads: CASSEFGRGNQPQHF. CDR3 DNA sequence: TGCGCCAGCAGTGAGTTTGGCAGGGGCAATCAGCCCCAGCATTTT.

The chain couples TRBV6-5 to TRBJ1-1; perhaps TRBD1 as D (5 bases). CDR3 length: 15 amino acids. V lost 0 bases and J 7 bases, leaving 15 bases between the germline ends. CDR1 and CDR2 (germline): MNHEY, SVGAGI. The CDR3 is CASSYSPLQEGEAFF. DNA of the CDR3: TGTGCCAGCAGTTACTCCCCTCTACAGGAAGGTGAAGCTTTCTTT.

Notes on this clone: One end of the junction does not line up with germline, which may come from a read error. Additional DNA sequences in this sample encode the identical CDR3. This chain links TRBV10-3 with TRBJ2-5; the D call may be TRBD1 or TRBD2 (7 bases each). The CDR3 totals 15 residues. CDR1 and CDR2 (germline): ENHRY, SYGVKD. DNA of the CDR3: TGTGCCACCCGCAGTGGGGGACAGCCGCGGGAGACCCAATACTTC. The encoded protein is CATRSGGQPRETQYF.

The chain is built from TRBV29-1 and TRBJ2-3, with 9 positions matching TRBD1. Trimming at V came to 6 bases and at J to 2 bases, leaving 3 bases not matched to a gene. The germline CDR1 and CDR2 sequences are SQVTM and ANQGSEA. The CDR3 is 13 residues long. Here the CDR3 reads CSVGTGFTDTQYF. DNA for the CDR3: TGCAGCGTCGGGACAGGGTTCACAGATACGCAGTATTTT.

The J gene is TRBJ1-2, the V gene TRBV5-4, with D perhaps TRBD1 (6 bases). V lost 5 bases and J 1 base, leaving 21 bases between the germline ends. The CDR3 is 17 amino acids. CDR1 SGHNT and CDR2 YYREEE come from the germline V gene (reference sequence). The DNA of the CDR3 is TGTGCCAGCAGATCAGGGGCAGGGCGAGAAGTTAACTATGGCTACACCTTC. Translation: CASRSGAGREVNYGYTF. The whole variable domain, filled in from reference TRBV5-4 and TRBJ1-2, reads ETGVTQSPTHLIKTRGQQVTLRCSSQSGHNTVSWYQQALGQGPQFIFQYYREEENGRGNFPPRFSGLQFPNYSSELNVNALELDDSALYLCASRSGAGREVNYGYTFGSGTRLTVV.

This clone has more than one count but fewer than ten. The chain recombines TRBV25-1 with TRBJ2-5; D is ambiguous. The CDR3 contains 11 residues. Trimming took off 1 base at V and 7 bases at J, with 4 bases between the two ends. CDR1 MGHDK and CDR2 SYGVNS come from the germline V gene. CDR3 loop: CASSELWTQYF. The CDR3 DNA reads TGTGCCAGCAGTGAATTGTGGACCCAGTACTTC.

About this clone: The same CDR3 also results from other DNA sequences found in this sample. The genes are TRBV10-1 and TRBJ2-1; TRBD2 matches at 12 bases. After removal of 0 bases from V and 7 bases from J, the junction contained 4 bases not matched to a gene. This CDR3 comprises 16 residues. CDR1 is WNHNN, CDR2 SYGVQD, per germline (reference sequence). The CDR3 DNA follows: TGCGCCAGCAGTGAGTCGAGGCTAGCGGGAGGGAATGAGCAGTTCTTC. It specifies CASSESRLAGGNEQFF.

The V gene is TRBV18, the J gene TRBJ2-1, with 14 bases lining up with TRBD2. Germline CDR1 and CDR2: KGHSH and LQKENI. This CDR3 is 15 amino acids long. V gave up 5 bases and J gave up 9 bases; unmatched junction bases: 6. The CDR3 bases are TGTGCCAGCTCAGGGACTAGCGGGAGAATCATTGAGCAGTTCTTC. Protein product: CASSGTSGRIIEQFF. Full variable domain (rest looked up from reference TRBV18 and TRBJ2-1): NAGVMQNPRHLVRRRGQEARLRCSPMKGHSHVYWYRQLPEEGLKFMVYLQKENIIDESGMPKERFSAEFPKEGPSILRIQQVVRGDSAAYFCASSGTSGRIIEQFFGPGTRLTVL.

This CDR3 reads CASSRAGSSTDTQYF. In DNA, the CDR3 is TGTGCCAGTAGTAGGGCAGGTTCTAGCACAGATACGCAGTATTTT. The rearrangement joins TRBV19 to TRBJ2-3; D is uncertain. V lost 4 bases, J lost 0 bases, and 11 bases lay in between. This CDR3 is built from 15 residues. Germline V gene lookup returns CDR1 LNHDA and CDR2 SQIVND (reference sequence).

CDR3 nucleotides: TGTGCCAGCACCTCGGCTAACTATGGCTACACCTTC. Its protein product is CASTSANYGYTF. The chain recombines TRBV28 with TRBJ1-2; no definite D call. CDR1 and CDR2 from the germline V gene are MDHEN and SYDVKM. CDR3 length: 12 amino acids. V lost 7 bases to trimming and J lost 0 bases, with 6 bases between them.

The chain combines TRBV6-1 with TRBJ2-7, with 7 bases lining up with TRBD1. Germline trimming cut 8 bases from V and 0 bases from J; bases unmatched to any gene: 1. The germline V gene has CDR1 MNHNS and CDR2 SASEGT. CDR3 length: 12 residues. CDR3 in amino acids: CASRDSSYEQYF. CDR3 in DNA: TGTGCCAGCCGGGACAGCTCCTACGAGCAGTACTTC.

A remark on this clone: The sample holds other DNA sequences that translate to the same CDR3. This chain joins TRBV18 and TRBJ2-1, with D maybe TRBD2 (6 bases). The CDR3 extends over 13 amino acids. Germline V gene data show CDR1 as KGHSH and CDR2 as LQKENI. The V gene lost 2 bases and the J gene lost 8 bases, with 10 bases spanning the gap. CDR3 DNA sequence: TGTGCCAGCTCACCAGTTAGCGGCGATGAGCAGTTCTTC. This sequence encodes CASSPVSGDEQFF.

The V call is TRBV4-3, the J call TRBJ2-7; possibly TRBD2 for D (5 bases). Germline loops: CDR1 LGHNA, CDR2 YSLEER. CDR3 size: 13 residues. V lost 1 base, J lost 6 bases, and 10 bases lay in between. CDR3 nucleotide sequence: TGCGCCAGCAGCCAAGGGGTAGGACTCGAGCAGTACTTC. Encoded protein: CASSQGVGLEQYF.

The gene calls are TRBV28 and TRBJ2-7; a possible D gene is TRBD2 (5 bases). The CDR3 has 17 residues. V shed 8 bases and J shed 0 bases, with 23 bases lying between them. The germline CDR1 and CDR2 sequences are MDHEN and SYDVKM. CDR3 nucleotides: TGTGCCAGCCAACCCCGCCACGGTGTTAGCGCCTCCTACGAGCAGTACTTC. It specifies CASQPRHGVSASYEQYF.

The chain combines TRBV28 with TRBJ1-2; D gene uncertain. V dropped 5 bases and J dropped 1 base, with 11 bases sitting between them. The CDR3 has 14 amino acids. CDR1 is MDHEN, CDR2 SYDVKM, per germline. DNA of the CDR3: TGTGCCAGCAGTCGGAACAGTATTAACTATGGCTACACCTTC. Protein: CASSRNSINYGYTF.

The chain combines TRBV7-2 with TRBJ2-1; no clear D gene. Germline V gene lookup returns CDR1 SGHTA and CDR2 FQGNSA. The CDR3 spans 13 residues. V dropped 5 bases and J dropped 4 bases, with 9 bases sitting between them. CDR3 sequence: CASSPMSYNEQFF. In DNA, the CDR3 is TGTGCCAGCAGCCCAATGAGTTACAATGAGCAGTTCTTC.

The chain uses TRBV4-2 and TRBJ2-7; D unresolved. There are 14 residues in the CDR3. CDR1 and CDR2 from the germline V gene are LGHNA and YNFKEQ. V lost 3 bases to trimming and J lost 2 bases, with 11 bases between them. The DNA of the CDR3 is TGTGCCAGCAGCCAGGCAGCCGCCCCCTACGAGCAGTACTTC. Its translation: CASSQAAAPYEQYF.

The rearrangement links TRBV10-3 to TRBJ1-1; weak D call: TRBD1 (5 bases). CDR3 length: 13 residues. V was cut by 11 bases and J by 6 bases, with 19 bases left in between. The germline CDR1 and CDR2 sequences are ENHRY and SYGVKD. The CDR3 spells CAFRAQGGSEAFF. In DNA form, the CDR3 reads TGTGCCTTTAGGGCGCAGGGCGGATCTGAAGCTTTCTTT.

This chain uses TRBV5-4 with TRBJ2-1; D may be TRBD2 (6 bases). CDR3 size: 12 residues. The V and J ends lost 4 bases and 8 bases respectively, with 10 bases between them. From germline, CDR1 is SGHNT and CDR2 YYREEE (reference sequence). The CDR3, as DNA: TGTGCCAGCAGCCTAGCGTGGGATGAGCAGTTCTTC. Amino acids: CASSLAWDEQFF.

This chain connects TRBV28 to TRBJ2-7, with D perhaps matching TRBD1 (6 bases). CDR1 is MDHEN, CDR2 SYDVKM, per germline. The CDR3 consists of 14 residues. V lost 6 bases and J 4 bases, leaving 16 bases between the germline ends. The chain's CDR3 is CASSLRPQGYEQYF. CDR3 sequence (DNA): TGTGCCAGCAGCTTAAGACCACAGGGTTACGAGCAGTACTTC. Together with reference TRBV28 and TRBJ2-7, the CDR3 gives the full variable domain: DVKVTQSSRYLVKRTGEKVFLECVQDMDHENMFWYRQDPGLGLRLIYFSYDVKMKEKGDIPEGYSVSREKKERFSLILESASTNQTSMYLCASSLRPQGYEQYFGPGTRLTVT.

This chain connects TRBV11-2 to TRBJ2-1, with 13 nucleotides matching TRBD2. The germline V gene has CDR1 SGHAT and CDR2 FQNNGV. V was clipped by 2 bases and J by 7 bases; unmatched bases: 8. This CDR3 has 17 residues. CDR3 sequence: CASSLRGLAGKPNEQFF. The CDR3 nucleotides read TGTGCCAGCAGCTTAAGGGGACTAGCGGGAAAACCAAATGAGCAGTTCTTC.

The DNA for the CDR3 is TGTGCCACCCGGAGGACGGGGGAAAGCAATGAGCAGTTCTTC. It is translated as CATRRTGESNEQFF. This chain joins TRBV6-1 and TRBJ2-1; a weak D match, TRBD2 (6 bases). This CDR3 region has 14 residues. Germline lookup yields CDR1 MNHNS and CDR2 SASEGT. The V gene lost 10 bases and the J gene lost 6 bases, with 19 bases spanning the gap.

The CDR3 protein is CATPEGGGGYTF. Here the CDR3 DNA reads TGTGCCACCCCGGAGGGGGGGGGTGGCTACACCTTC. This chain connects TRBV19 to TRBJ1-2; D is perhaps TRBD1 (6 bases). Germline V gives CDR1 LNHDA, CDR2 SQIVND (reference sequence). The germline V and J ends were trimmed by 10 bases and 7 bases, with 16 bases remaining between them. The CDR3 extends over 12 amino acids.

This chain links TRBV15 with TRBJ2-5; D possibly corresponds to TRBD2 (6 bases). CDR1 is LNHNV and CDR2 is YYDKDF in the germline V gene (reference sequence). CDR3 length: 15 residues. V dropped 7 bases and J dropped 4 bases, with 19 bases sitting between them. In nucleotides, the CDR3 is TGTGCCACCAAGCTCAGCGGCCTGCGGGGAGAGACCCAGTACTTC. Encoded protein: CATKLSGLRGETQYF. Drawing the rest from reference TRBV15 and TRBJ2-5, the complete variable domain is DAMVIQNPRYQVTQFGKPVTLSCSQTLNHNVMYWYQQKSSQAPKLLFHYYDKDFNNEADTPDNFQSRRPNTSFCFLDIRSPGLGDTAMYLCATKLSGLRGETQYFGPGTRLLVL.

The V and J genes are TRBV28 and TRBJ1-2; 7 positions agree with TRBD1. V shed 10 bases and J 0 bases; nucleotides not matched to a gene: 5. The CDR3 consists of 13 residues. Germline CDR1 MDHEN, CDR2 SYDVKM. The CDR3 DNA reads as TGTGCCACCCTGGACAGGTCTAACTATGGCTACACCTTC. Its translation: CATLDRSNYGYTF.

Concerning this clone itself: An end of the junction does not agree with germline; a read error may underlie this. J is TRBJ1-1 and V is TRBV30; D is ambiguous. Germline V lookup: CDR1 GTSNPN, CDR2 SVGIG (reference sequence). This CDR3 has 15 amino acids. CDR3 DNA sequence: TGTGCCTGGAGTGCCCAGGTGCGAGTCGACACTGAAACTTTCTTT. Encoded protein: CAWSAQVRVDTETFF.

This clone has a handful of counts. The CDR3, as DNA: TGTGCCATCAGTGACTTGTCTAGCCGGGACGAGCAGTACTTC. It specifies CAISDLSSRDEQYF. The chain employs TRBV10-3 and TRBJ2-7; TRBD2 might be the D (5 bases). Germline lookup yields CDR1 ENHRY and CDR2 SYGVKD. The CDR3 totals 14 residues. Trimming took off 3 bases at V and 5 bases at J, with 14 bases between the two ends.